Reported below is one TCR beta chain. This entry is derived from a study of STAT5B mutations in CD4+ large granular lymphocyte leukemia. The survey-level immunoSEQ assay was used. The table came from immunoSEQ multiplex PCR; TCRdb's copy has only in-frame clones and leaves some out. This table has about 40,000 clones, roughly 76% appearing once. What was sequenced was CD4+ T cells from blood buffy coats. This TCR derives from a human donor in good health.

For the CDR3, the DNA is TGTGCCAGTAGTCCCCTGACAGGGGCGAACTATGGCTACACCTTC. Amino acids: CASSPLTGANYGYTF. This chain links TRBV19 with TRBJ1-2; 8 nucleotides line up with TRBD1. Trimming took 5 bases from V and 2 from J; bases not matched to a gene: 7. This CDR3 contains 15 residues. The germline V gene encodes CDR1 LNHDA and CDR2 SQIVND (reference sequence). The whole variable domain, filled in from reference TRBV19 and TRBJ1-2, reads DGGITQSPKYLFRKEGQNVTLSCEQNLNHDAMYWYRQDPGQGLRLIYYSQIVNDFQKGDIAEGYSVSREKKESFPLTVTSAQKNPTAFYLCASSPLTGANYGYTFGSGTRLTVV.